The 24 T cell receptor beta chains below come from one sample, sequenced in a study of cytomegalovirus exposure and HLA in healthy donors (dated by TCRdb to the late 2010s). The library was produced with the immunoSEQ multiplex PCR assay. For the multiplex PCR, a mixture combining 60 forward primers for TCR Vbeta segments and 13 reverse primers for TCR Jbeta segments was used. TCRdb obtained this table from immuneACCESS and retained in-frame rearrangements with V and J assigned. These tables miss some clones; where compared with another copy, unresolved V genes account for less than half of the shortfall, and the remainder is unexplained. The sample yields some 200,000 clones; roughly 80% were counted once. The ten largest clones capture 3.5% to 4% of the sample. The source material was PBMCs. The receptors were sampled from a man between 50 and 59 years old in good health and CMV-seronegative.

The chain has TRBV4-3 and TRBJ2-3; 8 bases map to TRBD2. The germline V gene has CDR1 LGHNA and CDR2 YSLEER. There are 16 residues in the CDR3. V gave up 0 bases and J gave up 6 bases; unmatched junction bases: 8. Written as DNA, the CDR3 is TGCGCCAGCAGCCAAGACTGGGTCGGGGGGGAGGATACGCAGTATTTT. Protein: CASSQDWVGGEDTQYF.

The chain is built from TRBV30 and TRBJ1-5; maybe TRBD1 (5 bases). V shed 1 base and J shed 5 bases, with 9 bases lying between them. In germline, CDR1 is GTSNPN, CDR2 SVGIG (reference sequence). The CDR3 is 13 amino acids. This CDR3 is CAWSEDSYQPQHF. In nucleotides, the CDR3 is TGTGCCTGGAGTGAAGACAGTTATCAGCCCCAGCATTTT.

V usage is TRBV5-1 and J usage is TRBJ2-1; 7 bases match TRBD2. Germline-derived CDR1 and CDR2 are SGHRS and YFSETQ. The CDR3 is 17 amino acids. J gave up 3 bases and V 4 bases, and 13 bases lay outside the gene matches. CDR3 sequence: CASSTLGASGLYNEQFF. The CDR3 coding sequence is TGCGCCAGCAGCACCCTCGGGGCTAGCGGACTCTACAATGAGCAGTTCTTC.

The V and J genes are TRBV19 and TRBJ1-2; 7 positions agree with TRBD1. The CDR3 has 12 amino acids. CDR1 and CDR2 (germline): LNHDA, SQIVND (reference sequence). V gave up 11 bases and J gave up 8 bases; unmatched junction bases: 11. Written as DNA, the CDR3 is TGTGCCGGACTTGGACAGGCTGGCGGCTACACCTTC. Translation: CAGLGQAGGYTF.

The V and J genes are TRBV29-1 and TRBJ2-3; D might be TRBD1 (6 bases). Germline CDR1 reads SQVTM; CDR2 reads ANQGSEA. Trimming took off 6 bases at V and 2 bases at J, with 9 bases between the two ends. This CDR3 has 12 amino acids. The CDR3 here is CSVRDNTDTQYF. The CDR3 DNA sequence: TGCAGCGTAAGGGACAACACAGATACGCAGTATTTT.

CDR3 protein: CASSQDRIRGNTEAFF. The CDR3 nucleotides read TGCGCCAGCAGCCAAGATCGAATAAGGGGGAACACTGAAGCTTTCTTT. The gene calls are TRBV4-1 and TRBJ1-1, with D possibly matching TRBD1 (5 bases). Germline assignment: CDR1 MGHRA and CDR2 YSYEKL. V dropped 0 bases and J dropped 1 base, with 12 bases sitting between them. The CDR3 length is 16 residues.

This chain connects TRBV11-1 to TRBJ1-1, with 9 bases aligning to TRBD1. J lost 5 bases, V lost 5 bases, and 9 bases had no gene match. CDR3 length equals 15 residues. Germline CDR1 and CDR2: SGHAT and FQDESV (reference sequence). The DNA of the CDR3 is TGTGCCAGCAGCCTGGGGACAGGGAGGAAAACTGAAGCTTTCTTT. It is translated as CASSLGTGRKTEAFF.

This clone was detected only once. The CDR3 reads CSVGGLEAFF. The CDR3 DNA reads as TGCAGCGTTGGAGGGCTCGAAGCTTTCTTT. The rearrangement uses TRBV29-1 and TRBJ1-1; D gene unclear. CDR1 SQVTM and CDR2 ANQGSEA come from the germline V gene. CDR3 length: 10 residues. Trimming removed 4 bases at V and 8 bases at J, with 8 bases between.

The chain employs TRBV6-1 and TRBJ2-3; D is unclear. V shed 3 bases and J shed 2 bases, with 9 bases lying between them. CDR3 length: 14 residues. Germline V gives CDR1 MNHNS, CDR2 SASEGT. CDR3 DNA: TGTGCCAGCAGTGAGGGCAGAACCACAGATACGCAGTATTTT. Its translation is CASSEGRTTDTQYF.

The CDR3 loop is CSVPLAGGLGRQYF. The CDR3 nucleotides read TGCAGCGTCCCCTTGGCGGGGGGCCTGGGCAGGCAGTATTTT. The chain joins TRBV29-1 to TRBJ2-3, with 8 bases that match TRBD2. The CDR3 has 14 residues. V was pared by 6 bases and J by 11 bases, with 16 bases of the junction left unmatched. Germline V gene lookup returns CDR1 SQVTM and CDR2 ANQGSEA.

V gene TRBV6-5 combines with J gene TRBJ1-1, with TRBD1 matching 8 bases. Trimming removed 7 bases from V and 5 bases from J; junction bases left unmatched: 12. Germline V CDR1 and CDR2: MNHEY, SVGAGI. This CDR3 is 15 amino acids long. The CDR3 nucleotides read TGTGCCAGCAACTTATCCCCGACAGGGGTAACTGAAGCTTTCTTT. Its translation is CASNLSPTGVTEAFF.

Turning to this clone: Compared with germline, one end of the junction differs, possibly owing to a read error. CDR3 loop: CSSSLSGQPQHF. CDR3 sequence (DNA): TGTTCCAGCAGCCTCAGTGGCCAGCCCCAGCATTTT. The V and J genes are TRBV7-9 and TRBJ1-5, with D hard to call. CDR3 length equals 12 residues. Germline V gene data show CDR1 as SEHNR and CDR2 as FQNEAQ (reference sequence).

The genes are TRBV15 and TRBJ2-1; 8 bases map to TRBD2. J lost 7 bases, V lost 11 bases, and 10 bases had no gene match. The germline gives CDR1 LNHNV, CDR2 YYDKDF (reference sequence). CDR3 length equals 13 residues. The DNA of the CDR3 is TGTGCCGCCCGGGGGGGCCAAACGAATGAGCAGTTCTTC. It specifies CAARGGQTNEQFF.

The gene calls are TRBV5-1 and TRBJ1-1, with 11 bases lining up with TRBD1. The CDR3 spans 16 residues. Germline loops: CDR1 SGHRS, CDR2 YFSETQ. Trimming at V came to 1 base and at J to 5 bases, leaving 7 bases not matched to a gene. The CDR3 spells CASSLKGQGADTEAFF. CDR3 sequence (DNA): TGCGCCAGCAGCTTGAAAGGACAGGGGGCCGATACTGAAGCTTTCTTT.

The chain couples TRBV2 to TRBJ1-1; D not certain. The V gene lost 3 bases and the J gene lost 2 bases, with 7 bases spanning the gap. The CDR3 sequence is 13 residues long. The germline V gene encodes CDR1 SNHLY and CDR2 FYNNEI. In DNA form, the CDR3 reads TGTGCCAGCAGTGATCAGTCAAACACTGAAGCTTTCTTT. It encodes CASSDQSNTEAFF.

CDR3 coding DNA: TGCGCCAGCAGCTTGGCAGCAGGGGGTGGCTACACCTTC. Its protein is CASSLAAGGGYTF. The rearrangement joins TRBV5-1 to TRBJ1-2; TRBD1 matches 7 bases. CDR1 is SGHRS and CDR2 is YFSETQ in the germline V gene. The CDR3 totals 13 residues. J lost 7 bases, V lost 0 bases, and 3 bases had no gene match.

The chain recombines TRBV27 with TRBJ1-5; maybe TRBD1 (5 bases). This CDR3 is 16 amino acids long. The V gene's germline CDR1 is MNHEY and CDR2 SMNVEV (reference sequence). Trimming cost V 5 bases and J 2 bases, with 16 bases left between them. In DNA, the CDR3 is TGTGCCAGCAGTCCCACAGACAGACAACGCAATCAGCCCCAGCATTTT. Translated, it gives CASSPTDRQRNQPQHF.

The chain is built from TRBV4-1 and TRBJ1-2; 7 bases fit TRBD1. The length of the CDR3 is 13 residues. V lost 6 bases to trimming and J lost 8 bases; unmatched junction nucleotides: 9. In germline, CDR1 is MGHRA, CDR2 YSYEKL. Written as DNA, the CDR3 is TGCGCCAGCAGTCAAATTCCAGGGGGAGGCTACACCTTC. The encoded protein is CASSQIPGGGYTF.

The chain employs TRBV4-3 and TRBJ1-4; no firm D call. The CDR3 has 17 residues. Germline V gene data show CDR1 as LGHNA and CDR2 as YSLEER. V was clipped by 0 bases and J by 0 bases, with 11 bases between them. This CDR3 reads CASSQDIPQATNEKLFF. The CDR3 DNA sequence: TGCGCCAGCAGCCAAGATATTCCACAAGCAACTAATGAAAAACTGTTTTTT.

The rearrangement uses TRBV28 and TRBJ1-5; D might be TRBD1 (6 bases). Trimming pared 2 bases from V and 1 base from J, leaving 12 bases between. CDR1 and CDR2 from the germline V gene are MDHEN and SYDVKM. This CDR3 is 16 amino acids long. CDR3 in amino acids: CASSLPPDRSNQPQHF. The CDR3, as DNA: TGTGCCAGCAGTTTACCCCCCGACAGGAGCAATCAGCCCCAGCATTTT.

In DNA form, the CDR3 reads TGTGCCAGCAGCTTGGGGGACTACTCCTACGAGCAGTACTTC. Its protein product is CASSLGDYSYEQYF. V and J are TRBV5-5 and TRBJ2-7; TRBD2 matches 7 bases. The V segment lost 0 bases and the J segment 0 bases; nucleotides outside the gene matches: 0. CDR3 length: 14 residues. Per germline, CDR1 SGHKS and CDR2 YYEKEE (reference sequence).

The CDR3 is CASNYEPGEIDTQYF. The CDR3 DNA reads TGTGCCAGTAACTACGAGCCAGGGGAGATAGATACGCAGTATTTT. This sequence joins TRBV19 and TRBJ2-3; possible D gene TRBD1, 6 bases. The CDR3 covers 15 residues. Germline V gene lookup returns CDR1 LNHDA and CDR2 SQIVND (reference sequence). V shed 7 bases and J shed 5 bases, with 19 bases lying between them.

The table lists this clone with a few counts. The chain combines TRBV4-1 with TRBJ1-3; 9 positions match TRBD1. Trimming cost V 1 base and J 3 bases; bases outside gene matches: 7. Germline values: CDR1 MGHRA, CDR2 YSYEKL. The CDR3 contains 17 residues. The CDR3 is CASSQAVTGGNGNTIYF. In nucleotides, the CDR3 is TGCGCCAGCAGCCAAGCGGTTACAGGGGGCAATGGAAACACCATATATTTT.

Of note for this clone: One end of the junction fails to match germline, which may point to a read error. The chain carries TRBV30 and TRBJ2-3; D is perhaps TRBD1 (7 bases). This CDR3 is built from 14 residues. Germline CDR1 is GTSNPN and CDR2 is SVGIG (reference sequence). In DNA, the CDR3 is TGTGCCCGGAGTGCTCAGGGGGGAACAGATACGCAGTATTTT. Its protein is CARSAQGGTDTQYF.